Listed below are T cell receptor beta chains from one sample, sequenced in a study of cytomegalovirus exposure and HLA in healthy donors. Generated by immunoSEQ multiplex PCR, the TCRdb table keeps only in-frame clones and is missing some. Of roughly 110,000 clones in the sample, about 75% were seen once. Material: PBMCs. These receptors came from a male donor in good health and CMV-seropositive. CDR3s include the opening cysteine and the closing phenylalanine or tryptophan. D genes are given only for firm matches. The listing skips clone size in some rows; elsewhere it reads once, few, many or a size class.

d_call,v_call,j_call,clone_size,cdr3_aa,cdr3_nt
-,TRBV5-1,TRBJ2-7,-,CASSLGLQGYEQYF,TGCGCCAGCAGCTTGGGACTCCAGGGCTACGAGCAGTACTTC
TRBD2,TRBV7-6,TRBJ2-2,-,CASTSWGLEGGGELFF,TGTGCCAGCACCTCCTGGGGACTAGAGGGTGGCGGGGAGCTGTTTTTT
-,TRBV15,TRBJ1-1,-,CATSRVQPSTEAFF,TGTGCCACCAGCAGAGTTCAGCCTAGCACTGAAGCTTTCTTT
TRBD2,TRBV19,TRBJ2-1,-,CASSARGLAGGFF,TGTGCCAGTAGTGCTCGAGGGCTAGCGGGCGGGTTCTTC
TRBD1,TRBV5-1,TRBJ2-7,-,CASSRRTGISSYEQYF,TGCGCCAGCAGCCGAAGGACAGGGATTAGTTCCTACGAGCAGTACTTC
TRBD1,TRBV6-6,TRBJ1-1,-,CASSRQGNTEAFF,TGTGCCAGCAGCCGACAGGGTAACACTGAAGCTTTCTTT
-,TRBV7-2,TRBJ1-2,-,CASSLGLFGYTF,TGTGCCAGCAGCTTAGGACTTTTTGGCTACACCTTC
-,TRBV18,TRBJ2-7,-,CASSSGSEENYEQYF,TGTGCCAGCTCGAGCGGTAGTGAGGAAAACTACGAGCAGTACTTC
TRBD1,TRBV5-6,TRBJ1-1,few,CASSYYGTGGFTEAFF,TGTGCCAGCAGTTACTACGGGACAGGGGGGTTCACTGAAGCTTTCTTT
-,TRBV15,TRBJ2-1,-,CATSSSRLYYNEQFF,TGTGCCACCAGCAGCTCGAGACTATACTACAATGAGCAGTTCTTC
TRBD1,TRBV6-1,TRBJ2-7,-,CASSPMGQGIYEQYF,TGTGCCAGCAGTCCGATGGGACAGGGAATCTACGAGCAGTACTTC
TRBD1,TRBV10-1,TRBJ2-7,-,CASSELEDREAYEQYF,TGCGCCAGCAGTGAGTTAGAGGACAGGGAAGCCTACGAGCAGTACTTC
-,TRBV30,TRBJ2-1,-,CAWRGSRSEQFF,TGTGCCTGGAGAGGATCTCGGAGTGAGCAGTTCTTC
TRBD1,TRBV4-3,TRBJ2-7,few,CASSQASRGHNEQYF,TGCGCCAGCAGCCAAGCGTCCAGGGGGCACAACGAGCAGTACTTC
-,TRBV30,TRBJ1-4,-,CAWTKGVNEKLFF,TGTGCCTGGACGAAGGGGGTTAATGAAAAACTGTTTTTT
-,TRBV6-4,TRBJ2-3,-,CASSSGSTDTQYF,TGTGCCAGCAGCTCCGGGAGCACAGATACGCAGTATTTT